This T cell receptor (beta chain) appears in the sequencing data of a study of blood T cell repertoires in COVID-19. Turning to the study itself: In each case, the material was cDNA or gDNA derived from T cells, B-cell-depleted T cells, or PBMCs.

Original processing notes: The authors estimated nucleated cell counts from reference gene primer amplification. TCRdb's copy holds only in-frame clones and misses some; the assay was immunoSEQ multiplex PCR. That table gives V, J and clone size, and the DNA gave D and trimming. The sample lists some 40,000 clones, 70% to 90% occurring once. This CDR3 has 15 amino acids. CDR1 is SNHLY, CDR2 FYNNEI, per germline. Trimming at V came to 4 bases and at J to 0 bases, leaving 3 bases not matched to a gene. The sequenced material came from peripheral blood. The origin of this receptor is a human donor in a cohort sampled during active COVID-19. The chain is built from TRBV2 and TRBJ2-1; 7 nucleotides match TRBD1. The DNA for the CDR3 is TGTGCCAGCAGTGTTAGGGACAGCTCCTACAATGAGCAGTTCTTC. It is translated as CASSVRDSSYNEQFF.